One and the same sample provided the 15 T cell receptor beta chains below, sequenced in a study of blood T cell repertoires in COVID-19 (dated by TCRdb to 2019 to 2021). The protocol used for the library was the immunoSEQ multiplex PCR assay. What TCRdb holds here is the immuneACCESS table cut down to in-frame rearrangements. Part of the clones is not present; checked against another copy, under half of the missing clones reflect an unresolved V gene, and the others are unexplained. Recorded for this sample are about 400,000 clones; roughly 87% of them occurred a single time. The biggest ten clones account for roughly 1.9% of the sample. The source material was PBMCs or T cells enriched from blood (not recorded which). All receptors come from a middle-aged woman with acute COVID-19.

The chain is built from TRBV24-1 and TRBJ2-5, with D maybe TRBD1 (5 bases). From germline, CDR1 is KGHDR and CDR2 SFDVKD. The CDR3 runs to 11 residues. V was trimmed by 6 bases and J by 5 bases, leaving 6 bases between them. CDR3 sequence (DNA): TGTGCCACCAGTAGGGGCGAGACCCAGTACTTC. Amino acid sequence: CATSRGETQYF.

The chain is built from TRBV6-5 and TRBJ1-6; no clear D. Per the germline V gene, CDR1 is MNHEY and CDR2 is SVGAGI. Trimming removed 6 bases at V and 3 bases at J, with 6 bases between. CDR3 length equals 13 residues. CDR3 sequence reads: CASRSGYNSPLHF. CDR3 DNA: TGTGCCAGCAGATCCGGCTATAATTCACCCCTCCACTTT.

The J gene is TRBJ1-2, the V gene TRBV14, with D possibly TRBD1 on 5 matching bases. Germline CDR1 reads SGHDN; CDR2 reads FVKESK. V was clipped by 5 bases and J by 1 base, with 11 bases between them. This CDR3 has 14 residues. The CDR3 here is CASSSTADNYGYTF. In nucleotides, the CDR3 is TGTGCCAGCAGCTCGACAGCAGATAACTATGGCTACACCTTC.

The chain carries TRBV10-1 and TRBJ1-4, with D possibly matching TRBD1 (6 bases). The CDR3 contains 15 residues. The germline V gene encodes CDR1 WNHNN and CDR2 SYGVQD (reference sequence). The ends were cut back, 5 bases at V and 6 bases at J, with 16 bases in the middle. CDR3 coding DNA: TGCGCCAGCAGTTCCCTGGACAGTAGTGATGAAAAACTGTTTTTT. Translated: CASSSLDSSDEKLFF.

The chain carries TRBV19 and TRBJ1-5, with TRBD1 matching 8 bases. Germline trimming cut 4 bases from V and 5 bases from J; bases unmatched to any gene: 7. The germline CDR1 and CDR2 sequences are LNHDA and SQIVND (reference sequence). The CDR3 extends over 15 amino acids. CDR3 loop: CASSRPGQVDQPQHF. As DNA, the CDR3 is TGTGCCAGTAGTAGACCGGGACAGGTCGATCAGCCCCAGCATTTT.

CDR3 coding DNA: TGTGCCTGGAGTGAAGGACAGGAATGGACTGAAGCTTTCTTT. Translation gives CAWSEGQEWTEAFF. This chain joins TRBV30 and TRBJ1-1, with TRBD1 identical over 7 bases. Trimming at V came to 1 base and at J to 5 bases, leaving 7 bases not matched to a gene. CDR3 length equals 14 residues. Per the germline V gene, CDR1 is GTSNPN and CDR2 is SVGIG (reference sequence).

The CDR3 is CASSEDWARGAYQPQHF. CDR3 DNA sequence: TGTGCCAGCAGTGAAGATTGGGCCAGGGGGGCTTATCAGCCCCAGCATTTT. The chain links TRBV2 to TRBJ1-5; 7 bases align to TRBD1. This CDR3 comprises 17 residues. V shed 1 base and J 5 bases; nucleotides not matched to a gene: 11. Germline lookup yields CDR1 SNHLY and CDR2 FYNNEI.

This chain connects TRBV15 to TRBJ2-7; 7 nucleotides align to TRBD1. There are 15 residues in the CDR3. Germline CDR1 reads LNHNV; CDR2 reads YYDKDF (reference sequence). V lost 3 bases to trimming and J lost 5 bases; unmatched junction nucleotides: 10. This chain's CDR3 is CATSRGQGVAHEQYF. DNA of the CDR3: TGTGCCACCAGCAGGGGGCAGGGGGTAGCCCACGAGCAGTACTTC. The full variable domain, rest sourced from reference TRBV15 and TRBJ2-7, is DAMVIQNPRYQVTQFGKPVTLSCSQTLNHNVMYWYQQKSSQAPKLLFHYYDKDFNNEADTPDNFQSRRPNTSFCFLDIRSPGLGDTAMYLCATSRGQGVAHEQYFGPGTRLTVT.

This chain links TRBV19 with TRBJ1-4, with 9 bases that match TRBD1. Trimming removed 9 bases from V and 5 bases from J; junction bases left unmatched: 4. The CDR3 is 13 amino acids. CDR1 and CDR2 from the germline V gene are LNHDA and SQIVND (reference sequence). CDR3 residues: CASRDRANEKLFF. CDR3 in DNA: TGTGCCAGCAGGGACAGGGCCAATGAAAAACTGTTTTTT.

This chain joins TRBV5-1 and TRBJ2-7; D is unclear. This CDR3 has 12 amino acids. The germline V and J ends were trimmed by 2 bases and 7 bases, with 10 bases remaining between them. The germline gives CDR1 SGHRS, CDR2 YFSETQ. The CDR3 loop reads CASSFGSTEQYF. CDR3 in DNA: TGCGCCAGCAGCTTCGGGTCTACGGAGCAGTACTTC.

This chain joins TRBV9 and TRBJ2-7; 12 nucleotides align to TRBD1. V shed 3 bases and J 0 bases; nucleotides not matched to a gene: 1. The germline V gene encodes CDR1 SGDLS and CDR2 YYNGEE. The length of the CDR3 is 15 residues. The CDR3 bases are TGTGCCAGCAGCGAGGGACAGGGGGCCTCCTACGAGCAGTACTTC. Protein: CASSEGQGASYEQYF.

The chain couples TRBV2 to TRBJ1-2; TRBD1 matches 8 bases. CDR1 SNHLY and CDR2 FYNNEI come from the germline V gene. V dropped 6 bases and J dropped 7; count of bases not matched to a gene: 7. There are 13 residues in the CDR3. The chain's CDR3 is CASRPTGDRGYTF. CDR3 in DNA: TGTGCCAGCAGGCCGACAGGGGATCGTGGCTACACCTTC.

This chain joins TRBV6-5 and TRBJ1-1, with D unclear. V shed 5 bases and J shed 4 bases, with 11 bases lying between them. CDR3 size: 13 residues. The V gene's germline CDR1 is MNHEY and CDR2 SVGAGI. Here the CDR3 DNA reads TGTGCCAGCAGTCCCCGACTGGGCACTGAAGCTTTCTTT. Its translation is CASSPRLGTEAFF.

This chain connects TRBV18 to TRBJ1-5, with D unclear. This CDR3 spans 13 amino acids. Germline V CDR1 and CDR2: KGHSH, LQKENI. Between the trimmed V and J ends, which lost 3 bases and 9 bases, there was a span of 12 bases. CDR3: CASSPSELRPQHF. DNA for the CDR3: TGTGCCAGCTCACCCTCAGAATTACGGCCCCAGCATTTT.

J is TRBJ1-2 and V is TRBV29-1, with D possibly TRBD1 on 5 matching bases. Germline V lookup: CDR1 SQVTM, CDR2 ANQGSEA. V lost 5 bases and J 2 bases, leaving 9 bases between the germline ends. The CDR3 sequence is 12 residues long. As DNA, the CDR3 is TGCAGCGTTTATAAGGGGAACTATGGCTACACCTTC. It is translated as CSVYKGNYGYTF.